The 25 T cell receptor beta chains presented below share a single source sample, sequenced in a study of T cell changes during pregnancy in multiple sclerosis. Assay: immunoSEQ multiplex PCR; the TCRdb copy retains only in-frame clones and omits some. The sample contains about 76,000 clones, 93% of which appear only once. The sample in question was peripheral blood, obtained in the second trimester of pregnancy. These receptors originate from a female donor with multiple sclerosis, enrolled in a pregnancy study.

The CDR3 nucleotides read TGTGCCAGCAATCCCGGGGGACAGGGAGAGCGAACCCTCCACTTT. Translating gives CASNPGGQGERTLHF. The V gene is TRBV6-1, the J gene TRBJ1-6; 9 nucleotides align to TRBD1. The germline gives CDR1 MNHNS, CDR2 SASEGT. CDR3 length equals 15 residues. With V trimmed by 7 bases and J by 14 bases, 15 bases remained unmatched.

The CDR3 loop is CASSPPPGQSPSTDTQYF. The CDR3 DNA reads as TGTGCCAGCAGCCCCCCCCCTGGACAGTCACCTAGCACAGATACGCAGTATTTT. The chain recombines TRBV14 with TRBJ2-3; D is perhaps TRBD1 (6 bases). The germline gives CDR1 SGHDN, CDR2 FVKESK. The CDR3 extends over 18 amino acids. V dropped 4 bases and J dropped 0 bases, with 20 bases sitting between them.

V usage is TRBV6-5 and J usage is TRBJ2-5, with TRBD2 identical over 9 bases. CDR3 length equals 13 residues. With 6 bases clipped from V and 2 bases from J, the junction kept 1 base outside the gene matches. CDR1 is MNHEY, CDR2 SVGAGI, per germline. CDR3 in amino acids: CASRREGQETQYF. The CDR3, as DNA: TGTGCCAGCAGGCGGGAGGGACAAGAGACCCAGTACTTC.

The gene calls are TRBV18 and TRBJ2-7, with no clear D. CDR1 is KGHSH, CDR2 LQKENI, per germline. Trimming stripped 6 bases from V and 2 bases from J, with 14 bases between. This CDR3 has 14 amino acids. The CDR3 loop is CASSYEAPAYEQYF. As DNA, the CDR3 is TGTGCCAGCTCGTACGAAGCCCCCGCCTACGAGCAGTACTTC.

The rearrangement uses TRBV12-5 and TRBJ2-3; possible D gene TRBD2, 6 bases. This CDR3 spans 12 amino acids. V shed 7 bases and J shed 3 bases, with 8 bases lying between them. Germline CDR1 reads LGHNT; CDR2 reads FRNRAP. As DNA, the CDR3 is TGTGCTAGTGCGGGGGTTACAGATACGCAGTATTTT. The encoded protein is CASAGVTDTQYF.

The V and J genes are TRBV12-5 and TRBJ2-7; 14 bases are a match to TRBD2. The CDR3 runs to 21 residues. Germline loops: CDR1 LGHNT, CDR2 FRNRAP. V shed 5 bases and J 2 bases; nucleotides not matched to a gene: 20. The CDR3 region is CASGLHQKTSGGAASPYEQYF. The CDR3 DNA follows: TGTGCTAGTGGTCTACACCAAAAGACTAGCGGGGGGGCAGCGTCGCCCTACGAGCAGTACTTC.

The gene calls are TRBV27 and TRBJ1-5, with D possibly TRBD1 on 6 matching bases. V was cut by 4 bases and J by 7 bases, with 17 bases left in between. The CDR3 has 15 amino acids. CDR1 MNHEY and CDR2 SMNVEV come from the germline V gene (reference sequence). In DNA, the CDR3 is TGTGCCAGCAGTTACTCGGGGACAACCGGGCAGCCCCAGCATTTT. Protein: CASSYSGTTGQPQHF.

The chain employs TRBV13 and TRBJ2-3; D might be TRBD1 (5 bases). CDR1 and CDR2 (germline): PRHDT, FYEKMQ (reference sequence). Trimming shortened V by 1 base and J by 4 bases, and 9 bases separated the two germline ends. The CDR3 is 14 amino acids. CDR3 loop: CASSLDQGPDTQYF. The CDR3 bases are TGTGCCAGCAGCTTAGACCAGGGTCCAGATACGCAGTATTTT. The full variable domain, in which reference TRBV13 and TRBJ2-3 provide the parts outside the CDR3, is AAGVIQSPRHLIKEKRETATLKCYPIPRHDTVYWYQQGPGQDPQFLISFYEKMQSDKGSIPDRFSAQQFSDYHSELNMSSLELGDSALYFCASSLDQGPDTQYFGPGTRLTVL.

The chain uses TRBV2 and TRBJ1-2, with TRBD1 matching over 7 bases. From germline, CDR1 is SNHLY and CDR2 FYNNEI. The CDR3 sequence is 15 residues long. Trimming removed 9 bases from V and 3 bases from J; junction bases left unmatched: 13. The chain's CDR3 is CARYPGQLWDYGYTF. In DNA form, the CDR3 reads TGTGCCAGATATCCGGGACAGCTCTGGGACTATGGCTACACCTTC.

CDR3 bases: TGTGCCATCAGTGAGTCCGGGACAGGGCGGAGCTATGGCTACACCTTC. Translating gives CAISESGTGRSYGYTF. The chain carries TRBV10-3 and TRBJ1-2; TRBD1 aligns across 9 bases. The CDR3 loop spans 16 amino acids. Germline V lookup: CDR1 ENHRY, CDR2 SYGVKD. The J segment lost 4 bases and the V segment lost 0 bases, leaving 6 bases of the junction unmatched.

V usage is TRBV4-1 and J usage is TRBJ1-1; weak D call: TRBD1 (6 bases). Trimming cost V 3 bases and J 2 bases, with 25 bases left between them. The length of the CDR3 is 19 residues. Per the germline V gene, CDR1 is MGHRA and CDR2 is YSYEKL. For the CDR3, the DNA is TGCGCCAGCAGCCACTGGGGCAGGGGAGGGGTAAGACTAAACACTGAAGCTTTCTTT. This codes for CASSHWGRGGVRLNTEAFF.

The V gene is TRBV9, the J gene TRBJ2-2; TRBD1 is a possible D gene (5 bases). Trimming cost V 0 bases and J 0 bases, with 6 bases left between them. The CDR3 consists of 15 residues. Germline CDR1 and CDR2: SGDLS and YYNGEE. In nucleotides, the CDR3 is TGTGCCAGCAGCGTAGGACAGACGAACACCGGGGAGCTGTTTTTT. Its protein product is CASSVGQTNTGELFF.

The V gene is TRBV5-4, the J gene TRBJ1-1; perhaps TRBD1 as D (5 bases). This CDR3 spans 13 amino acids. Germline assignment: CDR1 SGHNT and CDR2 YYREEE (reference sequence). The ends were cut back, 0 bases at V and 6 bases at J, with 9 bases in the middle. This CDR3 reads CASSLVQGSEAFF. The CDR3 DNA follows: TGTGCCAGCAGCTTGGTGCAGGGCTCTGAAGCTTTCTTT.

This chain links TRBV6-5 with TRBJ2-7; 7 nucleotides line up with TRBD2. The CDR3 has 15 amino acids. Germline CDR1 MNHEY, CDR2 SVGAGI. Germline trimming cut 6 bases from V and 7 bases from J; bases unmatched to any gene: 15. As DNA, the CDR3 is TGTGCCAGCAGCTACCTGGGAGCCGCCGGGGGGGAGCAGTACTTC. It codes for CASSYLGAAGGEQYF.

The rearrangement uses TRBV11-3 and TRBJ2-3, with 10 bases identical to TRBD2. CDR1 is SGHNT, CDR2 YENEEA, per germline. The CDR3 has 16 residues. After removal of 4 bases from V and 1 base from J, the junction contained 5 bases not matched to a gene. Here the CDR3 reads CASSSRTSGGTDTQYF. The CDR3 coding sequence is TGTGCCAGCAGCTCAAGGACTAGCGGCGGCACAGATACGCAGTATTTT.

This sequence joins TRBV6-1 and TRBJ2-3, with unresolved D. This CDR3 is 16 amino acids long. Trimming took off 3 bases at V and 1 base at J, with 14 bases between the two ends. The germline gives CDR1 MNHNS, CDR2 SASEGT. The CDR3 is CASSDPPWAGTDTQYF. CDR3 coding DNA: TGTGCCAGCAGTGACCCTCCCTGGGCCGGCACAGATACGCAGTATTTT.

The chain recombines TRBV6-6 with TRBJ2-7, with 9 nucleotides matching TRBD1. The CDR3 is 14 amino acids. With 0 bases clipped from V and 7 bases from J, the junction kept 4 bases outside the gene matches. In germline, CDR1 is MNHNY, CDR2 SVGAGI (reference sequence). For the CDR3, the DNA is TGTGCCAGCAGTTACTCGGGACAGGGTCGGGAGCAGTACTTC. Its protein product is CASSYSGQGREQYF.

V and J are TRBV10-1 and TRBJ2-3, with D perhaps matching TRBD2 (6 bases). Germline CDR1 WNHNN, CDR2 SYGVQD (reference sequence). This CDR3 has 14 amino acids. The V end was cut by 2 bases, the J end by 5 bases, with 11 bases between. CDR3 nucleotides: TGCGCCAGCAGTGAGGGCCTAGCGCGAGATACGCAGTATTTT. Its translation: CASSEGLARDTQYF.

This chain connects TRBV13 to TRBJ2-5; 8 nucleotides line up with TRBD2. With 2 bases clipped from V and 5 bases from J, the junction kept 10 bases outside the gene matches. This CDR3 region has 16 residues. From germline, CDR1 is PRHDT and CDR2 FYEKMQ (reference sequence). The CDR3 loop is CASSLQKGLASETQYF. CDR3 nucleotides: TGTGCCAGCAGCTTACAAAAAGGACTAGCTTCCGAGACCCAGTACTTC.

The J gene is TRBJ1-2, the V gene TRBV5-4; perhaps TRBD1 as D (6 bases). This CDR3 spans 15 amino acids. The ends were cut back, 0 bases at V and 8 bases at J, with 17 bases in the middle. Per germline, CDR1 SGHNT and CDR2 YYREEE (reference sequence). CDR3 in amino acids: CASSLDGSRGTGYTF. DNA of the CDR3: TGTGCCAGCAGCTTGGATGGGAGCAGGGGAACGGGCTACACCTTC.

The CDR3 reads CAWSVRGGTDTQYF. The DNA for the CDR3 is TGTGCCTGGAGTGTACGCGGGGGAACAGATACGCAGTATTTT. V and J are TRBV30 and TRBJ2-3; TRBD2 agrees at 7 bases. CDR3 length equals 14 residues. J lost 3 bases, V lost 0 bases, and 3 bases had no gene match. CDR1 and CDR2 (germline): GTSNPN, SVGIG (reference sequence).

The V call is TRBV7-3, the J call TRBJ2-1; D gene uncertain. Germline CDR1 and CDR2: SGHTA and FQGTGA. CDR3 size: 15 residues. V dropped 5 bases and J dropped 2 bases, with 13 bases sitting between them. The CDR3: CASSLWAEAYNEQFF. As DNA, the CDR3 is TGTGCCAGCAGCCTTTGGGCCGAAGCCTACAATGAGCAGTTCTTC.

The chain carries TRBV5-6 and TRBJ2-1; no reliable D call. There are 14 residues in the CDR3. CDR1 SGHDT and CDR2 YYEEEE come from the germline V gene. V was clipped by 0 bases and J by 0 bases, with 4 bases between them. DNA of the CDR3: TGTGCCAGCAGCTTGGGGAGCTCCTACAATGAGCAGTTCTTC. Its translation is CASSLGSSYNEQFF.

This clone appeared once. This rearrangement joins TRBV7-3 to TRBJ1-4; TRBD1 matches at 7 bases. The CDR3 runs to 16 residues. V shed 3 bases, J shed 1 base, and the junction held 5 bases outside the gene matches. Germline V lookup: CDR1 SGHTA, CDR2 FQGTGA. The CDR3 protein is CASSFDREGTNEKLFF. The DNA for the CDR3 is TGTGCCAGCAGCTTTGACAGGGAAGGAACTAATGAAAAACTGTTTTTT. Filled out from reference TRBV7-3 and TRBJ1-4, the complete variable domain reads GAGVSQTPSNKVTEKGKYVELRCDPISGHTALYWYRQSLGQGPEFLIYFQGTGAADDSGLPNDRFFAVRPEGSVSTLKIQRTERGDSAVYLCASSFDREGTNEKLFFGSGTQLSVL.

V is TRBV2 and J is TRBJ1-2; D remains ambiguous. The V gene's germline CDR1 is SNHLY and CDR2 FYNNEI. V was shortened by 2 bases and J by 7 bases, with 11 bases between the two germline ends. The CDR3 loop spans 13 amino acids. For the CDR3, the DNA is TGTGCCAGCAGTGAAAAGCGGGCATCTGGCTACACCTTC. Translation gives CASSEKRASGYTF.